This T cell receptor (beta chain) was captured by sequencing in a study of blood T cell repertoires in COVID-19. Study background: Collection of acute and convalescent COVID-19 samples took place in the United States, Italy and Spain. PBMCs, B-cell-depleted T cells, or T cells provided the cDNA or gDNA that made up the material.

In the original processing: The authors estimated nucleated cell counts from reference gene primer amplification. Some clones are missing from TCRdb's copy, which holds only in-frame ones; the method was immunoSEQ multiplex PCR. Clone size and the V and J calls come from that table; the DNA yielded D and trimming. The sample has 90,000 to 120,000 clones, almost 85% seen once. The clonotype comes from a human donor in a cohort sampled during active COVID-19. The sequencing sample was made of peripheral blood.

The CDR3 here is CASSYHRGDFTGELFF. As DNA, the CDR3 is TGTGCCAGCAGTTACCACAGGGGGGACTTCACCGGGGAGCTGTTTTTT. The rearrangement uses TRBV6-2 or TRBV6-3 and TRBJ2-2; TRBD1 aligns across 8 bases. The germline CDR1 and CDR2 sequences are MNHEY and SVGEGT. The V and J ends lost 2 bases and 4 bases, in that order; junction bases with no gene match: 6. The length of the CDR3 is 16 residues.